This TCR beta chain appears in the sequencing data of a study of human T cells and chemical hapten exposure. Overall study: The patient population, which was mostly female, had alopecia areata, totalis or universalis.

Per germline, CDR1 LNHNV and CDR2 YYDKDF (reference sequence). Between the trimmed V and J ends, which lost 0 bases and 6 bases, there was a span of 8 bases. The CDR3 is 13 residues long. Regarding time point: patch test 3, about 24 weeks after DPC sensitization. Described treatment: therapeutic diphenylcyclopropenone sensitization with weekly scalp DPC. Each CDR3 protein is one row after TCRdb ran MiXCR on the RACE reads. The sample has about 200,000 distinct CDR3 sequences, under 25% seen once; the top ten hold roughly 2.5%. The sequence came from a middle-aged woman with alopecia areata. Some clones in this sample may be carry-over from other donors' samples. The sequenced sample was whole blood, obtained in connection with sensitization to the hapten diphenylcyclopropenone (DPC). The rearrangement uses TRBV15 and TRBJ1-1; tentative D call: TRBD1 (5 bases). In nucleotides, the CDR3 is TGTGCCACCAGCAGAGACCAGGGCTCTGAAGCTTTCTTT. The encoded protein is CATSRDQGSEAFF.